This T cell receptor beta chain derives from a study of cytomegalovirus exposure and HLA in healthy donors. The overall study: A subsequent analysis reported that the roughly 120 validation repertoires were produced on the same platform that had also been used for the 550 to 750 first-cohort repertoires.

Here immunoSEQ multiplex PCR was the method, and the copy in TCRdb shows in-frame clones only, minus some. The data contain over 85,000 clones, approximately 81% of them singletons. The donors belonged to the roughly 110-subject validation cohort, separate from the approximately 670-subject first cohort. Germline loops: CDR1 SGHRS, CDR2 YFSETQ. V was clipped by 1 base and J by 2 bases; unmatched bases: 4. The length of the CDR3 is 15 residues. Whole-study results and caveats: According to reports, the classifier identified cytomegalovirus status with high specificity and sensitivity.

Of note for this clone: Its antigen is undetermined.

The chain employs TRBV5-1 and TRBJ2-5; TRBD1 matches at 8 bases. This TCR derives from a woman between 18 and 29 years old in good health and CMV-seropositive. Sequencing used PBMCs. CDR3 nucleotide sequence: TGCGCCAGCAGCTTGTTAGGGACAGGACAAGAGACCCAGTACTTC. Translating gives CASSLLGTGQETQYF. Filled out from reference TRBV5-1 and TRBJ2-5, the complete variable domain reads KAGVTQTPRYLIKTRGQQVTLSCSPISGHRSVSWYQQTPGQGLQFLFEYFSETQRNKGNFPGRFSGRQFSNSRSEMNVSTLELGDSALYLCASSLLGTGQETQYFGPGTRLLVL.